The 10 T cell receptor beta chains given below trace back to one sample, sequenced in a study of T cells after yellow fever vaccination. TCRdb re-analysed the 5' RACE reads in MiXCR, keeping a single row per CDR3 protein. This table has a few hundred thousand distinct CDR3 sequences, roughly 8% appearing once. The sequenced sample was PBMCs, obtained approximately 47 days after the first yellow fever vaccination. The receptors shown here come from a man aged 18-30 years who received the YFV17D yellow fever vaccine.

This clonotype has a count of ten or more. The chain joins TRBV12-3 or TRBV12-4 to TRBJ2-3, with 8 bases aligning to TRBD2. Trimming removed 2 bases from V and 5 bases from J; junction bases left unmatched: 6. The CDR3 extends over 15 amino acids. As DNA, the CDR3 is TGTGCCAGCAGTTTATCGGGGGGGCGAATAGATACGCAGTATTTT. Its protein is CASSLSGGRIDTQYF.

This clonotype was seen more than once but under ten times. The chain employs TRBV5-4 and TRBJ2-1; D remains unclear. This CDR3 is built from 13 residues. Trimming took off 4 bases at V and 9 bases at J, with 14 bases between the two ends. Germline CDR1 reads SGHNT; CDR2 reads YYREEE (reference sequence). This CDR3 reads CASSPLDRSEQFF. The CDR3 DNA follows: TGTGCCAGCAGCCCACTGGACCGCTCTGAGCAGTTCTTC.

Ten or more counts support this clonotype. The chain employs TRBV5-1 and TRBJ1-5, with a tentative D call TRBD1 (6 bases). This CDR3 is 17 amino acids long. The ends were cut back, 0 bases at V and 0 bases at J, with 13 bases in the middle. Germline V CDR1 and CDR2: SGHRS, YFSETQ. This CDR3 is CASSLAYGGHSNQPQHF. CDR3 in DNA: TGCGCCAGCAGCTTGGCCTATGGGGGGCATAGCAATCAGCCCCAGCATTTT.

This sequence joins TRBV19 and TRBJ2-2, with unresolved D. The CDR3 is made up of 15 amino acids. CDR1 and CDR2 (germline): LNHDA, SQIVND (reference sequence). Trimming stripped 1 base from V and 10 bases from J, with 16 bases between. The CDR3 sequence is CASSIGGYLKAELFF. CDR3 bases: TGTGCCAGTAGTATAGGTGGCTACCTCAAAGCGGAGCTGTTTTTT.

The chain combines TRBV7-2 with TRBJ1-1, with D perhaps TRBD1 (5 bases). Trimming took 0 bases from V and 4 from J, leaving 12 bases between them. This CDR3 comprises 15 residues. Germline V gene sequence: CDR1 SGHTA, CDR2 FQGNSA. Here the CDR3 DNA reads TGTGCCAGCAGCTTAGCGGGGGGGAGACCCACTGAAGCTTTCTTT. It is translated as CASSLAGGRPTEAFF.

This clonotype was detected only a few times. The CDR3 DNA is TGCAGAGGCCATCAGGCAACTAATGAAAAACTGTTTTTT. It yields the protein CRGHQATNEKLFF. The rearrangement links TRBV20-1 to TRBJ1-4; D remains unclear. Germline-derived CDR1 and CDR2 are DFQATT and SNEGSKA (reference sequence). There are 13 residues in the CDR3.

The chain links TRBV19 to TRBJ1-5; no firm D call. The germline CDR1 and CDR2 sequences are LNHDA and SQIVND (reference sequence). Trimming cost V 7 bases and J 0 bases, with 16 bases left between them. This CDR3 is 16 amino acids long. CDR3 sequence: CASKTGGPNSNQPQHF. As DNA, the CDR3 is TGTGCCAGTAAGACGGGAGGACCAAATAGCAATCAGCCCCAGCATTTT.

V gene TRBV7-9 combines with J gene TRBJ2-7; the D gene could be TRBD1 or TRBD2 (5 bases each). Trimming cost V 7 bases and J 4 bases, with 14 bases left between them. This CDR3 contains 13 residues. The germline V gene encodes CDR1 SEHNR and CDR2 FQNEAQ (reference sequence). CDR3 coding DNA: TGTGCCAGCAAGCCCCCGGGGCTTTACGAGCAGTACGTC. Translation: CASKPPGLYEQYV.

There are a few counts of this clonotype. CDR3 residues: CASSQRFARGETQYF. CDR3 bases: TGCGCCAGCAGCCAGAGATTCGCCCGTGGGGAGACCCAGTACTTC. V and J are TRBV4-3 and TRBJ2-5; D gene uncertain. Germline V gene sequence: CDR1 LGHNA, CDR2 YSLEER. V lost 3 bases, J lost 5 bases, and 16 bases lay in between. The CDR3 contains 15 residues.

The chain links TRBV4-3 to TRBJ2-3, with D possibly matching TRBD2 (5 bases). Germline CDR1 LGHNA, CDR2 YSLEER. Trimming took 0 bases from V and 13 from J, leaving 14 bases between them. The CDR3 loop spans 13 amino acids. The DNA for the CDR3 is TGCGCCAGCAGCCAAGATCGGGGAAGGGCGGAGTATTTT. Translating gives CASSQDRGRAEYF.